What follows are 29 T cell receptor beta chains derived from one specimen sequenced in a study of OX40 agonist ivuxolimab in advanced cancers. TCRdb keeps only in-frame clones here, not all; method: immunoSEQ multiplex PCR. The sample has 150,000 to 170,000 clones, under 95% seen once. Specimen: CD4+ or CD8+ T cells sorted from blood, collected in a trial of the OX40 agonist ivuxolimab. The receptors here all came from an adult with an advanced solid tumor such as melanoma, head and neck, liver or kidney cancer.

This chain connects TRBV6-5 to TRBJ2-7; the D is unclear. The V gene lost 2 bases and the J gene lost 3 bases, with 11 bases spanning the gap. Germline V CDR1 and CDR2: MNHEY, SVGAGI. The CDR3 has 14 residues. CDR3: CASSYASRNYEQYF. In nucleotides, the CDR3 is TGTGCCAGCAGTTACGCCTCCAGGAACTACGAGCAGTACTTC.

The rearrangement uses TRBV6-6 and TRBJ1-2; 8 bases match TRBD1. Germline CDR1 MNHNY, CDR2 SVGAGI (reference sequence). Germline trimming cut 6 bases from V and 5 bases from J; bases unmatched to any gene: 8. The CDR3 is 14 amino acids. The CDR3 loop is CASSSGTGSYGYTF. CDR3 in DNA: TGTGCCAGCAGCTCCGGGACAGGAAGTTATGGCTACACCTTC.

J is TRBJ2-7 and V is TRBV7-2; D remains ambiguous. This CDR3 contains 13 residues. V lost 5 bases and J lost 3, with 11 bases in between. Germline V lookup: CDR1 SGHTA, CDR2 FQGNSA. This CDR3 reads CASSPDRFYEQYF. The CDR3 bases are TGTGCCAGCAGCCCTGATCGGTTCTACGAGCAGTACTTC.

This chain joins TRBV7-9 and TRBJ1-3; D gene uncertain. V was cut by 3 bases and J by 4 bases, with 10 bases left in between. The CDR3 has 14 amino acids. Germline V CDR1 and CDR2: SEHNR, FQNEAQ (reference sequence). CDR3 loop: CASSFRTAGNTIYF. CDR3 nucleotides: TGTGCCAGCAGCTTTCGCACAGCAGGAAACACCATATATTTT.

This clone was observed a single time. The CDR3 DNA reads as TGTGCCAGCAGTTACTCCTCCTTCGCTGGTGGCTACACCTTC. It codes for CASSYSSFAGGYTF. The rearrangement uses TRBV6-6 and TRBJ1-2; D not resolved. This CDR3 contains 14 residues. V was shortened by 0 bases and J by 7 bases, with 12 bases between the two germline ends. The germline V gene encodes CDR1 MNHNY and CDR2 SVGAGI (reference sequence).

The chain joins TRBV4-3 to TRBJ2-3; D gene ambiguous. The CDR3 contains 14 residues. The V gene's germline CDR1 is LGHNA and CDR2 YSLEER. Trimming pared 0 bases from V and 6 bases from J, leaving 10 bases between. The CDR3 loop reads CASSQDPMRDTQYF. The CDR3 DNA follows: TGCGCCAGCAGCCAAGATCCCATGCGTGATACGCAGTATTTT.

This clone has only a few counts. In DNA, the CDR3 is TGTGCCAGCAGCAGGGGACAGGGGGCGCGCGAGCAGTACTTC. Its translation: CASSRGQGAREQYF. This sequence joins TRBV5-6 and TRBJ2-7; 12 bases agree with TRBD1. Germline CDR1 reads SGHDT; CDR2 reads YYEEEE. Trimming cost V 4 bases and J 6 bases; bases outside gene matches: 5. This CDR3 is 14 amino acids long.

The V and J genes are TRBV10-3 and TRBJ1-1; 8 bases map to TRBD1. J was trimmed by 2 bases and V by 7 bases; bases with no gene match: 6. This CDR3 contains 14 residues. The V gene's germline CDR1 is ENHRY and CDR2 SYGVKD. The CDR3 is CAINDRGGNTEAFF. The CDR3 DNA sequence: TGTGCCATCAATGACAGGGGCGGAAACACTGAAGCTTTCTTT.

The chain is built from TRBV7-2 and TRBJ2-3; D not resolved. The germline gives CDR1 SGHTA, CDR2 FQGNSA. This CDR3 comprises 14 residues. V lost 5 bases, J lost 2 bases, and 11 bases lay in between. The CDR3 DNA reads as TGTGCCAGCAGCCCCCGTAGGACCACAGATACGCAGTATTTT. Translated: CASSPRRTTDTQYF.

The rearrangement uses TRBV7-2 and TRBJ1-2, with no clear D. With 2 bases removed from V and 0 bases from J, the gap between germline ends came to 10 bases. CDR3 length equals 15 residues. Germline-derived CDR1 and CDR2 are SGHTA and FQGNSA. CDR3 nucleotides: TGTGCCAGCAGCTTAAGAAACTTGGCTAACTATGGCTACACCTTC. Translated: CASSLRNLANYGYTF.

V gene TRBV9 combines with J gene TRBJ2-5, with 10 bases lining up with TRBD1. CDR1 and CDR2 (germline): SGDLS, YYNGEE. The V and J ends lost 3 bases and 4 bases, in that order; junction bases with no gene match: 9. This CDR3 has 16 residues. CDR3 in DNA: TGTGCCAGCAGCGGTGGACAGGGGGTCCCAGTAGAGACCCAGTACTTC. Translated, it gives CASSGGQGVPVETQYF.

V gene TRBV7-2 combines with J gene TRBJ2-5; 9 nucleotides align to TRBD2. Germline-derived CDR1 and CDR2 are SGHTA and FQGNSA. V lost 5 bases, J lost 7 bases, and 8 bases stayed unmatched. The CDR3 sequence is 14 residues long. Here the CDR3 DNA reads TGTGCCAGCAGCCCCGGCGGGGGGGCCGGGACCCAGTACTTC. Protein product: CASSPGGGAGTQYF.

CDR3 protein: CASSEASGLGYEQYF. CDR3 DNA: TGTGCCAGCAGTGAAGCTTCAGGGCTCGGGTACGAGCAGTACTTC. The V gene is TRBV6-1, the J gene TRBJ2-7, with D maybe TRBD1 (5 bases). Germline assignment: CDR1 MNHNS and CDR2 SASEGT. Trimming removed 0 bases from V and 4 bases from J, with 13 bases in between. The CDR3 runs 15 residues.

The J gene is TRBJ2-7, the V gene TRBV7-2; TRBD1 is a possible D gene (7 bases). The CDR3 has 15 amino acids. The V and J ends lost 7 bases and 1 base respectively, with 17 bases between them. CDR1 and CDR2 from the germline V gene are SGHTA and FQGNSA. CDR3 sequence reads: CASNYAGQPSYEQYF. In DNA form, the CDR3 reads TGTGCCAGCAACTATGCGGGACAGCCATCCTACGAGCAGTACTTC.

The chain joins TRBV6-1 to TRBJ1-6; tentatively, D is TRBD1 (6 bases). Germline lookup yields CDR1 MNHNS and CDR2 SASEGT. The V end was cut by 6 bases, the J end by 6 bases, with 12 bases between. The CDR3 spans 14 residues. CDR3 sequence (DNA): TGTGCCAGCAGGCGGGGGGGCGGTAATTCACCCCTCCACTTT. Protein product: CASRRGGGNSPLHF.

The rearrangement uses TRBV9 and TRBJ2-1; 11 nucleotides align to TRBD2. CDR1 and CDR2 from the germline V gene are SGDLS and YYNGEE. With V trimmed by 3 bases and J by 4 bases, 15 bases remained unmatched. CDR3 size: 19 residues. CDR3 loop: CASSAARTPLAGAYNEQFF. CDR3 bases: TGTGCCAGCAGCGCCGCCCGCACCCCACTAGCGGGGGCTTACAATGAGCAGTTCTTC.

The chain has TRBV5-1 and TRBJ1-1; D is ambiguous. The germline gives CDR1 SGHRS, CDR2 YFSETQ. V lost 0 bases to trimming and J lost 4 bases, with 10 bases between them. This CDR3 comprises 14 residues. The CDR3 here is CASSLGRVPTEAFF. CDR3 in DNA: TGCGCCAGCAGCTTGGGACGGGTCCCCACTGAAGCTTTCTTT.

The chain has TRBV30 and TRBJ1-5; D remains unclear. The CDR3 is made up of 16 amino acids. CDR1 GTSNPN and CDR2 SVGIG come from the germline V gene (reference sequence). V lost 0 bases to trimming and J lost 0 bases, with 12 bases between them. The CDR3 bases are TGTGCCTGGAGTGTCGGCCCGGACTATAGCAATCAGCCCCAGCATTTT. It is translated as CAWSVGPDYSNQPQHF. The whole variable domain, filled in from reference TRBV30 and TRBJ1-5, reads SQTIHQWPATLVQPVGSPLSLECTVEGTSNPNLYWYRQAAGRGLQLLFYSVGIGQISSEVPQNLSASRPQDRQFILSSKKLLLSDSGFYLCAWSVGPDYSNQPQHFGDGTRLSIL.

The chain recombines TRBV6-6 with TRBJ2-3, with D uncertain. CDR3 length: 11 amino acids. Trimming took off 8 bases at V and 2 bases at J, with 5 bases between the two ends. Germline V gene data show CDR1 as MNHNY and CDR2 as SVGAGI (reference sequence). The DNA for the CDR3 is TGTGCCAGCTGGAACACAGATACGCAGTATTTT. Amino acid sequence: CASWNTDTQYF.

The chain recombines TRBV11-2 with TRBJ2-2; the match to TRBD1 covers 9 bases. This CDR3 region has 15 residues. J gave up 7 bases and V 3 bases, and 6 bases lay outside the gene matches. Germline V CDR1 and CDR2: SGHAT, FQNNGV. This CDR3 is CASSFLTGGSGELFF. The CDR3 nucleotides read TGTGCCAGCAGCTTCTTGACAGGGGGGAGCGGGGAGCTGTTTTTT. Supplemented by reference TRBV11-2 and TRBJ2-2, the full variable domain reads EAGVAQSPRYKIIEKRQSVAFWCNPISGHATLYWYQQILGQGPKLLIQFQNNGVVDDSQLPKDRFSAERLKGVDSTLKIQPAKLEDSAVYLCASSFLTGGSGELFFGEGSRLTVL.

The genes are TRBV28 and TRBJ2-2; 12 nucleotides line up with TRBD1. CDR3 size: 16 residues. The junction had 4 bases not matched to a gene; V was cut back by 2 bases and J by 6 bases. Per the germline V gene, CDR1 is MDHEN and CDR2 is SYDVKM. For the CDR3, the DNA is TGTGCCAGCAGTTTAGAGGGGACAGGGGGCCCCGGGGAGCTGTTTTTT. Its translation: CASSLEGTGGPGELFF.

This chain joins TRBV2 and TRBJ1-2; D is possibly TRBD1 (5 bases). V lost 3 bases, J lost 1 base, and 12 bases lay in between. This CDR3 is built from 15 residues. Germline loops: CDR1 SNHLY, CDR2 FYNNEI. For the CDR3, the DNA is TGTGCCAGCAGTGACCCTCGACAGATTAACTATGGCTACACCTTC. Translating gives CASSDPRQINYGYTF.

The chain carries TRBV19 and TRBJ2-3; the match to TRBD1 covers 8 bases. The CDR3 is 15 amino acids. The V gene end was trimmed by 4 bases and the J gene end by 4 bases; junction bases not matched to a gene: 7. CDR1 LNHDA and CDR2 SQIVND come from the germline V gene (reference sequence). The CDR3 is CASSSGTGVADTQYF. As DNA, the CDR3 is TGTGCCAGTAGTAGCGGGACAGGAGTTGCAGATACGCAGTATTTT.

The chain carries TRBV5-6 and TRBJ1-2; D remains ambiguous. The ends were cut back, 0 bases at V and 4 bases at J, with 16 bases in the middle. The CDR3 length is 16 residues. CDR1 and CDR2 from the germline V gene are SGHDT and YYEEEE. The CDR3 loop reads CASSLVRSGSVYGYTF. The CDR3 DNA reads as TGTGCCAGCAGCTTGGTCAGATCGGGGAGTGTCTATGGCTACACCTTC.

In DNA form, the CDR3 reads TGTGCCAGCTCACCACCCCCTGGGGGAGCTACCTACAATGAGCAGTTCTTC. Residues: CASSPPPGGATYNEQFF. The rearrangement uses TRBV18 and TRBJ2-1; D may correspond to TRBD1 or TRBD2 (5 bases each). The germline V and J ends were trimmed by 0 bases and 2 bases, with 14 bases remaining between them. The CDR3 contains 17 residues. The germline V gene has CDR1 KGHSH and CDR2 LQKENI.

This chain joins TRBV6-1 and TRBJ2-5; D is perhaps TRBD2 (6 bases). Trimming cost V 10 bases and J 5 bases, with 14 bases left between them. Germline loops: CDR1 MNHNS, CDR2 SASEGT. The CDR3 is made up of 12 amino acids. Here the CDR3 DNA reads TGTGCCAACTCTGAGGGGAGGGAGACCCAGTACTTC. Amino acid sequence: CANSEGRETQYF.

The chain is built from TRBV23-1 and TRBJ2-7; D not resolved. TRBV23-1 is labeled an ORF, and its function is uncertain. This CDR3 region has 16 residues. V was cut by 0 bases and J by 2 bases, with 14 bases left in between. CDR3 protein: CASSQSWAEPPYEQYF. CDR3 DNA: TGCGCCAGCAGTCAATCGTGGGCGGAGCCGCCCTACGAGCAGTACTTC.

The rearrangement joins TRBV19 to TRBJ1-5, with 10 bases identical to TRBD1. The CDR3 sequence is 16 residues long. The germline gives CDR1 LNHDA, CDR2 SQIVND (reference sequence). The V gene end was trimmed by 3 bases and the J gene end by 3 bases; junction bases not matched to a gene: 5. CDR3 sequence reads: CASSIDGTGDNQPQHF. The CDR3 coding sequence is TGTGCCAGTAGTATCGATGGGACAGGGGACAATCAGCCCCAGCATTTT. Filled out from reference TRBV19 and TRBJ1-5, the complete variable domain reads DGGITQSPKYLFRKEGQNVTLSCEQNLNHDAMYWYRQDPGQGLRLIYYSQIVNDFQKGDIAEGYSVSREKKESFPLTVTSAQKNPTAFYLCASSIDGTGDNQPQHFGDGTRLSIL.

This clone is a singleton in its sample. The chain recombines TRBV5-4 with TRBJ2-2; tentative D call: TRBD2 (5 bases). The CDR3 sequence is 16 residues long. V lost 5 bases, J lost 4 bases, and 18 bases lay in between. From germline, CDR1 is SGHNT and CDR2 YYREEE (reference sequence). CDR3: CASRDYGPRSTGELFF. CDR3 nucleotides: TGTGCCAGCAGAGACTACGGACCAAGAAGCACCGGGGAGCTGTTTTTT.